Described below is a single T cell receptor (beta chain) sequence and its context. The antigen remains unidentified. This sample stems from a study of shared clonotypes between healthy human individuals. For the study at large: The donor group consisted of two women and a few men, aged 18 to 49.

Clones were read by immunoSEQ multiplex PCR, and TCRdb kept only the in-frame ones, dropping some. Altogether roughly 510,000 clones are present, approximately 79% being singletons, with the ten largest covering approximately 12%. Donors, without exception, were Caucasian adults residing in Nashville, Tennessee. Notes on the study in general: The sampled material consisted only of blood, and tissue repertoires are likely to differ.

V dropped 4 bases and J dropped 11; count of bases not matched to a gene: 17. This CDR3 spans 16 amino acids. Germline CDR1 SNHLY, CDR2 FYNNEI. The rearrangement joins TRBV2 to TRBJ1-1; 9 bases match TRBD1. Sequenced input: PBMCs. This receptor was taken from a woman in her 40s in good health. Some clones in this sample may be carry-over from other donors' samples. The CDR3 DNA sequence: TGTGCCAGCAGTGGCCTAGCCGCGGGGACAGGGACAACGGCTTTCTTT. It is translated as CASSGLAAGTGTTAFF.